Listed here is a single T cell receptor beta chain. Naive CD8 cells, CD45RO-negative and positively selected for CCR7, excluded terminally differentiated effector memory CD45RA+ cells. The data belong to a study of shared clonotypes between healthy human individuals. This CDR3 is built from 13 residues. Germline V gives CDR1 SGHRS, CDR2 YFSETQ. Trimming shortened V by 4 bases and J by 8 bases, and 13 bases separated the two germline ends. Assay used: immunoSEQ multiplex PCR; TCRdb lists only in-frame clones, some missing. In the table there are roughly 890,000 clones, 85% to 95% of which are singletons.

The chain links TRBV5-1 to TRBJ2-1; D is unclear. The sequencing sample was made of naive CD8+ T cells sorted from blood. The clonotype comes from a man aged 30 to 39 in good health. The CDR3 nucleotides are TGCGCCAGCAGCCCACCTCGGCAGCATGAGCAGTTCTTC. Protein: CASSPPRQHEQFF.